This is a list of T cell receptor beta chains from one sample in a study of T cell changes during pregnancy in multiple sclerosis. The method was immunoSEQ multiplex PCR; TCRdb's version includes in-frame clones alone and lacks a portion of them. The table includes approximately 32,000 clones, 89% detected once. This specimen consisted of CD8+ T cells from peripheral blood mononuclear cells, obtained in the second trimester of pregnancy. These receptors came from a female donor with multiple sclerosis, enrolled in a pregnancy study. Each CDR3 is given without its conserved first and last residue.

ASSVRDRGSYEQY | TRBV19
ASSEEAAVASGSLCEQY | TRBV6-1
ASSQTRGEEQY | TRBV4-1
ASVKRASNQPQH | TRBV6-1
ASSLGSGELF | TRBV27
ASSTGTSAYNEQF | TRBV27
ASSSRDTNTGELF | TRBV6-5
ASSDGGTNEKLF | TRBV10-2
AWSVLGVGAQETQY | TRBV30
ASSVQGTNYNEQF | TRBV9
ASSARQGGTNEKLF | TRBV9
ASSPGTDLGANEKLF | TRBV4-1
ASSPPGGNQPQH | TRBV7-9
ASSAREREVISYNEQF | TRBV9
ASSPGTGGSYNEQF | TRBV7-9
ASSLVGGTRTEAF | TRBV7-9
ASSFGVGNYEQY | TRBV5-5
ASSRGTGGSTDTQY | TRBV2
ASSQVGSHYEQY | TRBV4-1
SGGMGAKTQY | TRBV29-1
ASSRGENQETQY | TRBV5-5
ASSPTSGSVHEQF | TRBV27
ATSRGQGGRTDTQY | TRBV15
ASSYEAYNEQF | TRBV5-5
ASSGGQAAYNEQF | TRBV9
ASSPDSLGEF | TRBV6-6
SAGGMGGDEQF | TRBV29-1